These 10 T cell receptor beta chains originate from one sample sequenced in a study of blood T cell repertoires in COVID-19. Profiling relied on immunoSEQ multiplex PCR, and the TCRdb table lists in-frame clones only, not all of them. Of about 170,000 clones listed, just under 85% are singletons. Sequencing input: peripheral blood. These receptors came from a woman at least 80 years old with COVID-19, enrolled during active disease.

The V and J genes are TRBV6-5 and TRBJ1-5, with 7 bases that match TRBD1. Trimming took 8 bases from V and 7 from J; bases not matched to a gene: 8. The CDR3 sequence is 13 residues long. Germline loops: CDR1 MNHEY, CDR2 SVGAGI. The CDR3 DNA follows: TGTGCCAGCTTGGGAACAGGGGAGCAGCCCCAGCATTTT. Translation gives CASLGTGEQPQHF.

DNA of the CDR3: TGCGCCAGCAGCTCAACGGGACTAGCGGGAGCCCAAGAGACCCAGTACTTC. Its translation: CASSSTGLAGAQETQYF. The J gene is TRBJ2-5, the V gene TRBV5-1; 14 nucleotides line up with TRBD2. Germline V lookup: CDR1 SGHRS, CDR2 YFSETQ. J lost 1 base, V lost 3 bases, and 5 bases had no gene match. The CDR3 has 17 amino acids.

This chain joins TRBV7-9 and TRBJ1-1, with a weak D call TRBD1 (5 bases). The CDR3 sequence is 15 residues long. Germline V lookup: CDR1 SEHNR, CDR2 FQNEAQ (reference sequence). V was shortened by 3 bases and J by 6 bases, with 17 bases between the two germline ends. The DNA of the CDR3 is TGTGCCAGCAGCTTTCCTCCAGGGAAAATCGCTGAAGCTTTCTTT. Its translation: CASSFPPGKIAEAFF.

The CDR3 region has the DNA TGTGCCAGCAGTGGAGGGACAGTTTCCTACGAGCAGTACTTC. Translation gives CASSGGTVSYEQYF. The gene calls are TRBV2 and TRBJ2-7; 7 bases line up with TRBD1. V shed 4 bases, J shed 1 base, and the junction held 4 bases outside the gene matches. Germline V gives CDR1 SNHLY, CDR2 FYNNEI. This CDR3 region has 14 residues.

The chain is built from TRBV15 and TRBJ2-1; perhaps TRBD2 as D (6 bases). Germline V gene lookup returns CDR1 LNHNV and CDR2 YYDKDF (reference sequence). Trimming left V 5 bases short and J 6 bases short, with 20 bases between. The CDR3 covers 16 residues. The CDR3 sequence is CATSPILGGFGNEQFF. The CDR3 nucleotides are TGTGCCACCAGCCCAATCTTGGGGGGTTTTGGCAATGAGCAGTTCTTC.

The CDR3 sequence is CASSHQGGDGYTF. CDR3 sequence (DNA): TGTGCCAGCAGTCACCAGGGGGGCGATGGCTACACCTTC. The J gene is TRBJ1-2, the V gene TRBV6-5; TRBD1 matches 7 bases. The CDR3 sequence is 13 residues long. Trimming removed 5 bases from V and 6 bases from J; junction bases left unmatched: 6. CDR1 and CDR2 from the germline V gene are MNHEY and SVGAGI.

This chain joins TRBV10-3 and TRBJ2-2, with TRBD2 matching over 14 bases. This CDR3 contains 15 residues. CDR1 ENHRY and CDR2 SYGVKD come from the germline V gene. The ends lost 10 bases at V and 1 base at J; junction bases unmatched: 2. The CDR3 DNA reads TGTGCCACTGGGACTAGCGGGAGGAACACCGGGGAGCTGTTTTTT. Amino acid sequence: CATGTSGRNTGELFF.

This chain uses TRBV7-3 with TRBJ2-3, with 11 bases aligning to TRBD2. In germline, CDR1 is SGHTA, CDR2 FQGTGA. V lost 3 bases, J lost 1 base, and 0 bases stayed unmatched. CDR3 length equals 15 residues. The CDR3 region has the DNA TGTGCCAGCAGCTTGACTAGCGGGGGCACAGATACGCAGTATTTT. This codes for CASSLTSGGTDTQYF.

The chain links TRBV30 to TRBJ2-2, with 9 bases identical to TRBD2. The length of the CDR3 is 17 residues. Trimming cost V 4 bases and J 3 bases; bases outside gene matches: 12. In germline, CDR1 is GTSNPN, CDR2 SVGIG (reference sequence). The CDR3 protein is CAWNFGAGGWYTGELFF. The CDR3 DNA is TGTGCCTGGAACTTCGGGGCGGGAGGGTGGTACACCGGGGAGCTGTTTTTT.

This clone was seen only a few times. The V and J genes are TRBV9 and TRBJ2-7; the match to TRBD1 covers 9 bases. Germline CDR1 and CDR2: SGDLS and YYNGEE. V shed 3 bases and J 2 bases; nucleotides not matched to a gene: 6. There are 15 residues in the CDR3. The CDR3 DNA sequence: TGTGCCAGCAGCGGAGGCCGGGACAGGGCCTACGAGCAGTACTTC. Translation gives CASSGGRDRAYEQYF.